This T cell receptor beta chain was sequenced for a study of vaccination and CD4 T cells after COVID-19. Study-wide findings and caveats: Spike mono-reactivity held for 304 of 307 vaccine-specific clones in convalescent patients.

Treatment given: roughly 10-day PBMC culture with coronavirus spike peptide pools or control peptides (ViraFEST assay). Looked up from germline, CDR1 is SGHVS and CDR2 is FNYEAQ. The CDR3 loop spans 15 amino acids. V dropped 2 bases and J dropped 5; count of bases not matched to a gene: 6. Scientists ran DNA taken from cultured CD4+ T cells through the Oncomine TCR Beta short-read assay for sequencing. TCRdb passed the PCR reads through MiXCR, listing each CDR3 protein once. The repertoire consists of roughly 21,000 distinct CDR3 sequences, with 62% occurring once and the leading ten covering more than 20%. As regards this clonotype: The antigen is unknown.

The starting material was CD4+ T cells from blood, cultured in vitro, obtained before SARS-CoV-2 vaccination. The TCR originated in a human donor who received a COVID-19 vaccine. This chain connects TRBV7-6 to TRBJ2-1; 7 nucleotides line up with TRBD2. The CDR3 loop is CASSLTGGKDNEQFF. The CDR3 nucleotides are TGTGCCAGCAGCTTAACCGGGGGGAAGGACAATGAGCAGTTCTTC.